The clone carrying this T cell receptor (beta chain) was counted at least ten times. The length of the CDR3 is 14 residues. Trimming shortened V by 5 bases and J by 4 bases, and 14 bases separated the two germline ends. Germline CDR1 reads SGHTA; CDR2 reads FQGNSA. This sample is part of a study of early T cells in non-severe SARS-CoV-2 infection. TCRdb fed the 5' RACE reads into MiXCR, producing one record per CDR3 protein. The sample consists of approximately 33,000 distinct CDR3 sequences, 5.3% of them appearing once. The clonotype comes from an adult who was a healthcare worker with PCR-confirmed SARS-CoV-2 infection or an uninfected control (not recorded which). The source material was whole blood. J is TRBJ2-5 and V is TRBV7-2; weak D call: TRBD1 (6 bases). CDR3 DNA: TGTGCCAGCAGCCAGACAGGCGCTCTAGAGACCCAGTACTTC. This sequence encodes CASSQTGALETQYF.